Below, 21 T cell receptor beta chains from the same sample are listed, as sequenced in a study of cytomegalovirus exposure and HLA in healthy donors (dated by TCRdb to the late 2010s). Libraries were made using the immunoSEQ multiplex PCR assay. For the multiplex PCR, a mixture combining 60 forward primers for TCR Vbeta segments and 13 reverse primers for TCR Jbeta segments was used. Not all clones reach the TCRdb copy of this immuneACCESS table, which keeps in-frame sequences only. Checked studies attribute under half of the gap to unresolved V genes and leave the rest unexplained. The sample data list under 200,000 clones, and 79% of these were observed just once. About 2.5% of the sample belongs to the ten largest clones. The sample consisted of PBMCs. The source of these receptors is a woman between 45 and 60 years old in good health and CMV-seronegative.

The chain employs TRBV10-3 and TRBJ2-1; TRBD2 agrees at 9 bases. The V gene end was trimmed by 1 base and the J gene end by 5 bases; junction bases not matched to a gene: 6. The CDR3 extends over 16 amino acids. Germline V gene lookup returns CDR1 ENHRY and CDR2 SYGVKD. In DNA, the CDR3 is TGTGCCATCAGTGAGTGGGGTAGCGGGGGTAACAATGAGCAGTTCTTC. This encodes CAISEWGSGGNNEQFF.

This clone was picked up a small number of times. The chain is built from TRBV30 and TRBJ1-3; D gene uncertain. The CDR3 has 11 amino acids. V lost 7 bases to trimming and J lost 2 bases, with 6 bases between them. From germline, CDR1 is GTSNPN and CDR2 SVGIG (reference sequence). The CDR3 protein is CAFVPGNTIYF. In DNA form, the CDR3 reads TGTGCCTTCGTCCCTGGAAACACCATATATTTT.

The chain carries TRBV28 and TRBJ2-2, with TRBD1 as a possible D gene (6 bases). Trimming left V 5 bases short and J 5 bases short, with 15 bases between. The CDR3 is 15 residues long. From germline, CDR1 is MDHEN and CDR2 SYDVKM. As DNA, the CDR3 is TGTGCCAGCAGTCCGTTCCCCAGGGGAACCGGGGAGCTGTTTTTT. This codes for CASSPFPRGTGELFF. The whole variable domain, remainder taken from reference TRBV28 and TRBJ2-2, is DVKVTQSSRYLVKRTGEKVFLECVQDMDHENMFWYRQDPGLGLRLIYFSYDVKMKEKGDIPEGYSVSREKKERFSLILESASTNQTSMYLCASSPFPRGTGELFFGEGSRLTVL.

This chain uses TRBV28 with TRBJ1-2; D might be TRBD1 (6 bases). The CDR3 has 13 residues. Per germline, CDR1 MDHEN and CDR2 SYDVKM. Trimming took off 6 bases at V and 2 bases at J, with 10 bases between the two ends. The CDR3 DNA is TGTGCCAGCAGCATGACAGGAAACTATGGCTACACCTTC. Its protein is CASSMTGNYGYTF.

A few counts support this clone. J is TRBJ2-7 and V is TRBV4-1; the D gene is possibly TRBD2 (5 bases). Trimming took off 4 bases at V and 7 bases at J, with 17 bases between the two ends. This CDR3 has 14 amino acids. Germline assignment: CDR1 MGHRA and CDR2 YSYEKL. The CDR3 sequence is CASSPHLEGEEQYF. For the CDR3, the DNA is TGCGCCAGCAGCCCTCACCTTGAGGGTGAGGAGCAGTACTTC.

The J gene is TRBJ1-2, the V gene TRBV7-2; D remains unclear. CDR1 and CDR2 (germline): SGHTA, FQGNSA. Between the trimmed V and J ends, which lost 5 bases and 0 bases, there was a span of 10 bases. The CDR3 loop spans 14 amino acids. Here the CDR3 reads CASSHPHPNYGYTF. In DNA form, the CDR3 reads TGTGCCAGCAGCCACCCACACCCTAACTATGGCTACACCTTC. The full variable domain, completed using reference TRBV7-2 and TRBJ1-2, is GAGVSQSPSNKVTEKGKDVELRCDPISGHTALYWYRQSLGQGLEFLIYFQGNSAPDKSGLPSDRFSAERTGGSVSTLTIQRTQQEDSAVYLCASSHPHPNYGYTFGSGTRLTVV.

The chain joins TRBV5-1 to TRBJ1-4; D is undetermined. The V end was cut by 0 bases, the J end by 3 bases, with 9 bases between. In germline, CDR1 is SGHRS, CDR2 YFSETQ. The CDR3 totals 15 residues. This CDR3 is CASSLAAGSNEKLFF. CDR3 nucleotide sequence: TGCGCCAGCAGCTTGGCCGCGGGATCTAATGAAAAACTGTTTTTT.

The chain employs TRBV4-3 and TRBJ2-5; a possible D gene is TRBD2 (6 bases). The CDR3 extends over 13 amino acids. Germline-derived CDR1 and CDR2 are LGHNA and YSLEER. Trimming shortened V by 4 bases and J by 5 bases, and 11 bases separated the two germline ends. CDR3 protein: CASSRLVSETQYF. The DNA for the CDR3 is TGCGCCAGCAGCCGACTAGTAAGCGAGACCCAGTACTTC.

J is TRBJ1-2 and V is TRBV19; 12 nucleotides agree with TRBD1. The CDR3 sequence is 16 residues long. V was clipped by 5 bases and J by 4 bases; unmatched bases: 8. Germline CDR1 and CDR2: LNHDA and SQIVND (reference sequence). In nucleotides, the CDR3 is TGTGCCAGTAGTCCCCTGGGACAGGGGGCAGGCTATGGCTACACCTTC. Its translation is CASSPLGQGAGYGYTF.

The chain employs TRBV19 and TRBJ2-2; 7 bases map to TRBD1. Germline assignment: CDR1 LNHDA and CDR2 SQIVND (reference sequence). The length of the CDR3 is 13 residues. The DNA for the CDR3 is TGTGCGTCCGGGACAGCCAACACCGGGGAGCTGTTTTTT. This gives the protein CASGTANTGELFF.

The CDR3 nucleotides read TGCGCCAGCAGCTCAGGCGACAGCTACTACGAGCAGTACTTC. Translated, it gives CASSSGDSYYEQYF. The chain uses TRBV4-3 and TRBJ2-7; a possible D gene is TRBD1 (5 bases). Germline V gene data show CDR1 as LGHNA and CDR2 as YSLEER. CDR3 length equals 14 residues. The V gene lost 5 bases and the J gene lost 3 bases, with 14 bases spanning the gap.

V and J are TRBV7-9 and TRBJ2-1; tentative D call: TRBD2 (5 bases). V was cut by 4 bases and J by 4 bases, with 11 bases left in between. The CDR3 covers 14 residues. Germline CDR1 is SEHNR and CDR2 is FQNEAQ (reference sequence). CDR3 amino acids: CASSSWTGYNEQFF. In DNA, the CDR3 is TGTGCCAGCAGCTCCTGGACGGGATACAATGAGCAGTTCTTC. The variable domain in full, with the rest retrieved from reference TRBV7-9 and TRBJ2-1, is DTGVSQNPRHKITKRGQNVTFRCDPISEHNRLYWYRQTLGQGPEFLTYFQNEAQLEKSRLLSDRFSAERPKGSFSTLEIQRTEQGDSAMYLCASSSWTGYNEQFFGPGTRLTVL.

This chain uses TRBV30 with TRBJ1-1; possible D gene TRBD1, 6 bases. Trimming took off 5 bases at V and 2 bases at J, with 18 bases between the two ends. CDR1 GTSNPN and CDR2 SVGIG come from the germline V gene (reference sequence). The CDR3 is 15 residues long. In DNA, the CDR3 is TGTGCCTGGGGCCGTTGGGACATAATAAACACTGAAGCTTTCTTT. Translating gives CAWGRWDIINTEAFF.

The chain couples TRBV18 to TRBJ1-1; D gene unclear. V lost 6 bases, J lost 6 bases, and 14 bases lay in between. Looked up from germline, CDR1 is KGHSH and CDR2 is LQKENI. The CDR3 length is 13 residues. The CDR3 loop reads CASSTKAGPEAFF. As DNA, the CDR3 is TGTGCCAGCTCCACGAAAGCGGGCCCTGAAGCTTTCTTT.

J is TRBJ2-2 and V is TRBV4-1; 11 bases are a match to TRBD2. Losses at the gene ends were 0 bases for V and 4 bases for J; bases not matched to a gene: 13. The CDR3 has 20 amino acids. Looked up from germline, CDR1 is MGHRA and CDR2 is YSYEKL. The chain's CDR3 is CASSQERGVSGGARTGELFF. CDR3 sequence (DNA): TGCGCCAGCAGCCAAGAGAGAGGAGTTAGCGGGGGGGCGCGCACCGGGGAGCTGTTTTTT.

This clone was detected only a few times. This chain connects TRBV7-2 to TRBJ1-5; possible D gene TRBD1, 6 bases. Trimming took 7 bases from V and 1 from J, leaving 8 bases between them. The CDR3 totals 13 residues. Germline loops: CDR1 SGHTA, CDR2 FQGNSA. The CDR3 spells CASNQGSNQPQHF. The CDR3 DNA reads as TGTGCCAGCAACCAGGGGAGCAATCAGCCCCAGCATTTT. The whole variable domain, filled in from reference TRBV7-2 and TRBJ1-5, reads GAGVSQSPSNKVTEKGKDVELRCDPISGHTALYWYRQSLGQGLEFLIYFQGNSAPDKSGLPSDRFSAERTGGSVSTLTIQRTQQEDSAVYLCASNQGSNQPQHFGDGTRLSIL.

Only a few counts were recorded for this clone. J is TRBJ1-6 and V is TRBV4-3; TRBD1 is a possible D gene (5 bases). With 1 base removed from V and 8 bases from J, the gap between germline ends came to 15 bases. The V gene's germline CDR1 is LGHNA and CDR2 YSLEER. This CDR3 has 16 amino acids. The CDR3 region has the DNA TGCGCCAGCAGCCAAGCCGGGGGTCTTCCTTATTCACCCCTCCACTTT. Translation: CASSQAGGLPYSPLHF.

This chain uses TRBV7-2 with TRBJ2-5; the D is unclear. Per germline, CDR1 SGHTA and CDR2 FQGNSA. CDR3 length equals 15 residues. Trimming shortened V by 5 bases and J by 2 bases, and 15 bases separated the two germline ends. The CDR3: CASSPRHISQETQYF. The CDR3 DNA reads as TGTGCCAGCAGCCCGCGACACATATCTCAAGAGACCCAGTACTTC.

The chain couples TRBV9 to TRBJ2-7; 12 bases are shared with TRBD2. Germline CDR1 and CDR2: SGDLS and YYNGEE. V was clipped by 0 bases and J by 0 bases; unmatched bases: 7. The CDR3 is 18 amino acids. The CDR3 is CASSVGLAGASSSYEQYF. The DNA of the CDR3 is TGTGCCAGCAGCGTAGGACTAGCGGGGGCCTCGAGCTCCTACGAGCAGTACTTC.

This clone was counted between two and nine times. The V and J genes are TRBV15 and TRBJ1-1, with D perhaps matching TRBD1 (5 bases). V lost 1 base and J 6 bases, leaving 18 bases between the germline ends. This CDR3 is built from 16 residues. Germline V CDR1 and CDR2: LNHNV, YYDKDF (reference sequence). The CDR3 sequence: CATSRVRSQGYAEAFF. CDR3 DNA: TGTGCCACCAGCAGAGTAAGGAGTCAGGGATATGCTGAAGCTTTCTTT.

The chain employs TRBV5-1 and TRBJ2-5; TRBD1 might be the D (6 bases). Germline CDR1 reads SGHRS; CDR2 reads YFSETQ. The CDR3 contains 13 residues. V was cut by 4 bases and J by 6 bases, with 13 bases left in between. Here the CDR3 reads CASSRTERKTQYF. The CDR3 nucleotides read TGCGCCAGCAGCCGGACAGAAAGGAAGACCCAGTACTTC. The whole variable domain, filled in from reference TRBV5-1 and TRBJ2-5, reads KAGVTQTPRYLIKTRGQQVTLSCSPISGHRSVSWYQQTPGQGLQFLFEYFSETQRNKGNFPGRFSGRQFSNSRSEMNVSTLELGDSALYLCASSRTERKTQYFGPGTRLLVL.